The rows below give T cell receptor beta chains drawn from one sample of a study of blood T cell repertoires in COVID-19. Generated by immunoSEQ multiplex PCR, the TCRdb table keeps only in-frame clones and is missing some. The sample consists of 200,000 to 250,000 clones, just under 85% of them appearing once. Sample: peripheral blood. These receptors originate from a man older than 75 with acute or convalescent COVID-19. The CDR3 runs from the conserved cysteine through the conserved F or W. D genes are given only for firm matches. Some rows mark clone size as missing; the rest say once, few, many or name a class of expanded clone.

CDR3 DNA	CDR3 protein	V gene	clone size	J gene	D gene
TGTGCCAGCACGCCAGGGGGCGCCAGGGGCACTGAAGCTTTCTTT	CASTPGGARGTEAFF	TRBV6-5	few	TRBJ1-1	TRBD1
TGTGCCAGCAGTTCTCAGCAGGGATCTAATGAAAAACTGTTTTTT	CASSSQQGSNEKLFF	TRBV2	NA	TRBJ1-4	NA
TGTGCCAGCAGCCCGGCCGGCCCAGGGAACTATGGCTACACCTTC	CASSPAGPGNYGYTF	TRBV6-5	NA	TRBJ1-2	NA
TGTGCCAGCAGCCGCGCAGGGGCCTACAATGAGCAGTTCTTC	CASSRAGAYNEQFF	TRBV6-5	NA	TRBJ2-1	NA
TGTGCCAGCAGCACACCTGGAAACACCATATATTTT	CASSTPGNTIYF	TRBV11-2	NA	TRBJ1-3	NA
TGCGCCAGCAGCCTCATCCCCGGGTACGGCGACACTGAAGCTTTCTTT	CASSLIPGYGDTEAFF	TRBV5-1	NA	TRBJ1-1	NA
TGTGCCAGCAGCTCCCTAGATAATTCACCCCTCCACTTT	CASSSLDNSPLHF	TRBV7-9	NA	TRBJ1-6	NA
TGTGCCAGCAGCGGCGAGGCTCGGACTCACACTGAAGCTTTCTTT	CASSGEARTHTEAFF	TRBV7-9	NA	TRBJ1-1	NA
TGTGCCAGTAGTAGGGCTAGCGGGCCTTCCTACAATGAGCAGTTCTTC	CASSRASGPSYNEQFF	TRBV19	NA	TRBJ2-1	TRBD2
TGTGCCAGCAGTCCCTTTCGCAATCAGCCCCAGCATTTT	CASSPFRNQPQHF	TRBV2	NA	TRBJ1-5	NA
TGTGCCAGCAGCGCCAGGGACACCGGGGAGCTGTTTTTT	CASSARDTGELFF	TRBV7-6	NA	TRBJ2-2	NA
TGTGCCAGCAGCTTACAGGGGGCGATCGCAGATACGCAGTATTTT	CASSLQGAIADTQYF	TRBV7-6	NA	TRBJ2-3	TRBD1
TGCGCCAGCAGCCTTGGGACTTCTAACTATGGCTACACCTTC	CASSLGTSNYGYTF	TRBV4-1	NA	TRBJ1-2	NA
TGTGCCACCACTTTAACCGGACAGGGACCGTACGAGCAGTACTTC	CATTLTGQGPYEQYF	TRBV24-1	NA	TRBJ2-7	TRBD1
TGTGCCAGCAGTTACTCGAAAGCAAGTGAGCAGTTCTTC	CASSYSKASEQFF	TRBV6-5	few	TRBJ2-1	NA
TGTGCCAGCTCACCGAGGAAGAGGACAGGGGGCAATCAGCCCCAGCATTTT	CASSPRKRTGGNQPQHF	TRBV18	NA	TRBJ1-5	TRBD1
TGTGCCAGCAGCGTAGACGCGGGACTAGCGGGCCACGAGCAGTACTTC	CASSVDAGLAGHEQYF	TRBV9	NA	TRBJ2-7	TRBD2
TGTGCCAGCAGCGCGTTTAACAGGGTCCACAATGAGCAGTTCTTC	CASSAFNRVHNEQFF	TRBV9	NA	TRBJ2-1	NA
TGTGCCAGCAGCATCCGACTGGGGGGTCAGCCCCAGCATTTT	CASSIRLGGQPQHF	TRBV5-6	NA	TRBJ1-5	NA
TGTGCCAGCAGCTTAGGGACAGTTCGGGGAGAGACCCAGTACTTC	CASSLGTVRGETQYF	TRBV7-9	NA	TRBJ2-5	NA
TGTGCCAGCAGCTTGGGGCAGGTACCTCCCAATGAGCAGTTCTTC	CASSLGQVPPNEQFF	TRBV5-4	few	TRBJ2-1	NA
TGTGCCAGCACCCAGAGAGGGAAAGCTAACTATGGCTACACCTTC	CASTQRGKANYGYTF	TRBV28	once	TRBJ1-2	NA
TGTGCCAGCAGTACTTTGAACACTGAAGCTTTCTTT	CASSTLNTEAFF	TRBV28	NA	TRBJ1-1	NA
TGTGCCTGGAGTTCCCAGGGTGACACTGAAGCTTTCTTT	CAWSSQGDTEAFF	TRBV30	NA	TRBJ1-1	NA
TGCGCCAGCAGCTCTATAGCCGGAAACACCGGGGAGCTGTTTTTT	CASSSIAGNTGELFF	TRBV5-1	NA	TRBJ2-2	NA
TGTGCCAGCAGACTTAGCGGGAGCTACGAGCAGTACTTC	CASRLSGSYEQYF	TRBV12-3/TRBV12-4	NA	TRBJ2-7	TRBD2
TGTGCCAGCAGCCACATAGGGGGGGACGGGGAGCTGTTTTTT	CASSHIGGDGELFF	TRBV6-2/TRBV6-3	NA	TRBJ2-2	NA
TGTGCCAGCAGTCCCTACCGTGGGAACACTGAAGCTTTCTTT	CASSPYRGNTEAFF	TRBV6-5	NA	TRBJ1-1	NA
TGTGCCAGCAGGGCTCTTAATGAAAAACTGTTTTTT	CASRALNEKLFF	TRBV28	few	TRBJ1-4	NA
TGTGCCAGCAGCCAAAGACTAGCGGGCCTTATCTGGCAGTACTTC	CASSQRLAGLIWQYF	TRBV4-2	once	TRBJ2-7	TRBD2
TGTGCCAGCAGCCCACGGGACAGGGGGCACTACGAGCAGTACTTC	CASSPRDRGHYEQYF	TRBV7-2	NA	TRBJ2-7	TRBD1
TGCGCCAGCACCACGGGACTAGCGGACCGGAAGACCTACGAGCAGTACTTC	CASTTGLADRKTYEQYF	TRBV5-1	once	TRBJ2-7	TRBD2
TGTGCCAGCAGCCGCGGGACAGGGGGGACCACTGAAGCTTTCTTT	CASSRGTGGTTEAFF	TRBV7-3	NA	TRBJ1-1	TRBD1
TGTGCCACCAGTGATGTGGGACAGGGGAGCTATCAGCCCCAGCATTTT	CATSDVGQGSYQPQHF	TRBV24-1	NA	TRBJ1-5	TRBD1
TGTGCCAGCAGTCTACATATATTCCCCCCCGCGGGGGATACGCAGTATTTT	CASSLHIFPPAGDTQYF	TRBV6-6	NA	TRBJ2-3	NA
TGCGCCAGCAGCCCCCAACCCGTAGACAGGGGAGGTCCACCCCTCCACTTT	CASSPQPVDRGGPPLHF	TRBV4-1	NA	TRBJ1-6	TRBD1
TGTGCCAGTAGTATGACAGGGGGCGCGGGGAGCAATCAGCCCCAGCATTTT	CASSMTGGAGSNQPQHF	TRBV19	NA	TRBJ1-5	TRBD1
TGTGCCATCAGTGAGTCGATCGGCAGGGTCGGCACTGAAGCTTTCTTT	CAISESIGRVGTEAFF	TRBV10-3	NA	TRBJ1-1	NA
TGTGCCAGCAGGCGGACTAGTGTCACAGATACGCAGTATTTT	CASRRTSVTDTQYF	TRBV7-9	NA	TRBJ2-3	TRBD2
TGTGCCAGCAGCCAAGATGAGATGACTGCCCGCGAGCAGTACTTC	CASSQDEMTAREQYF	TRBV3-1/TRBV3-2	few	TRBJ2-7	NA
TGTGCCAGCAGTTACGACAGCCTCTATGGCTACACCTTC	CASSYDSLYGYTF	TRBV7-2	NA	TRBJ1-2	NA
TGTGCCAGCAGCTTACAGGGTAACTATGGCTACACCTTC	CASSLQGNYGYTF	TRBV7-2	NA	TRBJ1-2	NA
TGTGCCAGCAGCTTGTCGCCGGGATTCTATAATTCACCCCTCCACTTT	CASSLSPGFYNSPLHF	TRBV5-5	NA	TRBJ1-6	NA
TGTGCCAGCAGCTTAGGGACACCCCCTTTTTACTTC	CASSLGTPPFYF	TRBV11-2	NA	TRBJ2-7	NA
TGCGCCAGCAGCTTGGGACATTACGAGCAGTACTTC	CASSLGHYEQYF	TRBV5-1	NA	TRBJ2-7	NA